These 10 T cell receptor beta chains were sequenced from one sample in a study of blood T cell repertoires in COVID-19. Data came from immunoSEQ multiplex PCR; TCRdb stores just in-frame clones and leaves some out. The sample shows 50,000 or so clones, roughly nine tenths of them seen only once. Sequencing used peripheral blood. These receptors were taken from a human donor in a cohort sampled during active COVID-19.

The chain uses TRBV6-5 and TRBJ1-2; 7 bases are shared with TRBD1. The CDR3 contains 13 residues. V lost 6 bases to trimming and J lost 5 bases; unmatched junction nucleotides: 6. Germline V gives CDR1 MNHEY, CDR2 SVGAGI. The CDR3 DNA reads TGTGCCAGCAGCCGGGACAGACCTTATGGCTACACCTTC. Residues: CASSRDRPYGYTF.

The J gene is TRBJ2-5, the V gene TRBV18; 10 positions agree with TRBD2. CDR1 and CDR2 (germline): KGHSH, LQKENI. The CDR3 covers 14 residues. V dropped 5 bases and J dropped 7; count of bases not matched to a gene: 7. CDR3 sequence (DNA): TGTGCCAGCTCATCTAGCGGGGGCGAATCGACCCAGTACTTC. Encoded protein: CASSSSGGESTQYF.

This clone has only one observation. The chain carries TRBV19 and TRBJ2-5; D unclear. The CDR3 runs to 13 residues. The V and J ends lost 7 bases and 1 base respectively, with 10 bases between them. In germline, CDR1 is LNHDA, CDR2 SQIVND (reference sequence). CDR3 in amino acids: CASTETGQETQYF. CDR3 DNA sequence: TGTGCCAGTACGGAGACGGGCCAAGAGACCCAGTACTTC.

The rearrangement joins TRBV11-1 to TRBJ2-5; 7 bases are shared with TRBD1. V lost 5 bases and J lost 7; bases outside the gene matches: 4. There are 12 residues in the CDR3. Germline V gives CDR1 SGHAT, CDR2 FQDESV (reference sequence). CDR3 in amino acids: CASSPQGRTQYF. CDR3 nucleotide sequence: TGTGCCAGCAGCCCACAGGGGAGGACCCAGTACTTC.

Points on this clone: The same CDR3 arises from other DNA sequences in this sample as well. The chain employs TRBV7-2 and TRBJ2-3; TRBD2 matches 9 bases. With V trimmed by 4 bases and J by 1 base, 6 bases remained unmatched. The CDR3 has 16 amino acids. Germline CDR1 SGHTA, CDR2 FQGNSA. CDR3 coding DNA: TGTGCCAGCAGCTACCGGGCTAGCGGGGGCACAGATACGCAGTATTTT. Translation: CASSYRASGGTDTQYF.

This clone has just one count. The CDR3 is CASSENSGGPTYEQYF. CDR3 coding DNA: TGTGCCAGCAGTGAAAATAGCGGGGGACCCACCTACGAGCAGTACTTC. This chain uses TRBV2 with TRBJ2-7; 9 bases fit TRBD2. The junction had 7 bases not matched to a gene; V was cut back by 2 bases and J by 2 bases. Germline CDR1 reads SNHLY; CDR2 reads FYNNEI. The CDR3 has 16 amino acids.

V gene TRBV5-4 combines with J gene TRBJ2-1; the match to TRBD1 covers 10 bases. Germline CDR1 SGHNT, CDR2 YYREEE (reference sequence). Unmatched junction bases numbered 5, after V lost 4 bases and J lost 7 bases. This CDR3 has 14 residues. This chain's CDR3 is CASSGTGALNEQFF. CDR3 coding DNA: TGTGCCAGCAGCGGGACAGGGGCTCTAAATGAGCAGTTCTTC.

The chain couples TRBV28 to TRBJ2-2, with D perhaps TRBD1 (6 bases). CDR1 MDHEN and CDR2 SYDVKM come from the germline V gene. This CDR3 comprises 15 residues. V lost 7 bases and J lost 9, with 21 bases in between. Here the CDR3 reads CASTGGQGGIRELFF. CDR3 bases: TGTGCCAGCACTGGGGGCCAAGGGGGAATTCGGGAGCTGTTTTTT.

This clone was detected only a few times. This chain joins TRBV9 and TRBJ2-7; 10 nucleotides match TRBD2. V was clipped by 3 bases and J by 2 bases; unmatched bases: 8. Germline V gene data show CDR1 as SGDLS and CDR2 as YYNGEE. This CDR3 spans 16 amino acids. The CDR3 region has the DNA TGTGCCAGCAGCGCCCCCCTTAGCGGGGGGCCCTACGAGCAGTACTTC. It codes for CASSAPLSGGPYEQYF.

This chain links TRBV9 with TRBJ2-2, with 7 bases lining up with TRBD2. Germline V gene sequence: CDR1 SGDLS, CDR2 YYNGEE. The CDR3 length is 15 residues. V lost 3 bases and J lost 4; bases outside the gene matches: 6. CDR3 sequence (DNA): TGTGCCAGCAGCGCCGGGGGAGGGGTCACCGGGGAGCTGTTTTTT. Translation: CASSAGGGVTGELFF.